This TCR beta chain appears in the sequencing data of a study of blood T cell repertoires in COVID-19. Source study methods: Estimates of nucleated cell counts were drawn from the amplification of reference gene primers. Assay: immunoSEQ multiplex PCR; the TCRdb copy retains only in-frame clones and omits some. The V and J calls and clone size are taken from that table; D and trimming were inferred from the DNA. The data hold 310,000 or so clones, with roughly 90% observed a single time. Cohorts were assigned according to the clinical history that participants reported. What the recovered Cohort 3 donors had was two negative PCRs, clearance, or symptom resolution. Trimming cost V 5 bases and J 4 bases, with 23 bases left between them. From germline, CDR1 is SQVTM and CDR2 ANQGSEA. This CDR3 comprises 16 residues.

The receptor was isolated from a woman aged 25 to 45 who had recovered from COVID-19. The rearrangement joins TRBV29-1 to TRBJ1-2; perhaps TRBD1 as D (6 bases). Specimen: PBMCs or T cells enriched from blood (not recorded which). The chain's CDR3 is CSVYGQGTPPPYGYTF. The CDR3 coding sequence is TGCAGCGTTTATGGGCAGGGGACACCCCCCCCCTATGGCTACACCTTC.